The 11 T cell receptor beta chains presented below share a single source sample, sequenced in a study of CD8 T cells in ankylosing spondylitis. From the 5' RACE reads, TCRdb called clonotypes with MiXCR, one entry per CDR3 protein. The sample consists of some 290,000 distinct CDR3 sequences, about 20% of them appearing once. Sequencing was done on a sample of blood, either unsorted or a sorted T cell fraction (not recorded which). The receptors here all came from a male donor with ankylosing spondylitis or in good health (not recorded which).

The chain uses TRBV3-1 and TRBJ1-6; TRBD1 matches at 8 bases. This CDR3 has 14 residues. Germline CDR1 reads LGHDT; CDR2 reads YNNKEL (reference sequence). Trimming cost V 4 bases and J 8 bases; bases outside gene matches: 4. The DNA for the CDR3 is TGTGCCAGCAGCCCAGGGGGCATTTATTCACCCCTCCACTTT. It is translated as CASSPGGIYSPLHF.

The chain combines TRBV12-3 or TRBV12-4 with TRBJ2-2; D uncertain. Trimming took off 2 bases at V and 5 bases at J, with 9 bases between the two ends. CDR3 length equals 14 residues. The CDR3 nucleotides read TGTGCCAGCAGTTTAAACCGCAAAACCGGGGAGCTGTTTTTT. It translates to CASSLNRKTGELFF.

The CDR3 region is CASSLSGPVLAKNIQYF. The CDR3 nucleotides read TGTGCCAGCAGCTTATCCGGACCGGTCCTAGCCAAAAACATTCAGTACTTC. The chain couples TRBV7-9 to TRBJ2-4; no definite D call. V was pared by 2 bases and J by 0 bases, with 14 bases between. Germline CDR1 SEHNR, CDR2 FQNEAQ (reference sequence). The CDR3 is 17 residues long.

The chain joins TRBV6-1 to TRBJ2-7; unclear D gene. CDR3 length: 14 amino acids. Germline-derived CDR1 and CDR2 are MNHNS and SASEGT. V was clipped by 10 bases and J by 3 bases, with 19 bases between them. The CDR3 is CANADFGPNYEQYV. DNA for the CDR3: TGTGCCAACGCCGACTTTGGCCCTAACTACGAGCAGTACGTC.

The sample holds a few counts of this clonotype. The chain recombines TRBV12-3 or TRBV12-4 with TRBJ2-3; D not resolved. The CDR3 length is 14 residues. Deletions cut 3 bases from V and 6 bases from J, with 13 bases between. Here the CDR3 reads CASSFSEARDTQYF. The DNA for the CDR3 is TGTGCCAGCAGTTTTTCTGAAGCGAGGGATACGCAGTATTTT.

The chain recombines TRBV7-2 with TRBJ2-3; D not certain. This CDR3 has 12 residues. The germline V gene has CDR1 SGHTA and CDR2 FQGNSA. Trimming removed 5 bases at V and 6 bases at J, with 9 bases between. CDR3 in amino acids: CASSTTRDTQYF. The CDR3 DNA is TGTGCCAGCAGCACTACACGGGATACGCAGTATTTT. Complete variable domain (other parts from reference TRBV7-2 and TRBJ2-3): GAGVSQSPSNKVTEKGKDVELRCDPISGHTALYWYRQSLGQGLEFLIYFQGNSAPDKSGLPSDRFSAERTGGSVSTLTIQRTQQEDSAVYLCASSTTRDTQYFGPGTRLTVL.

This clonotype was counted ten times or more. The chain carries TRBV12-3 or TRBV12-4 and TRBJ2-1; no firm D call. V was trimmed by 0 bases and J by 7 bases, leaving 4 bases between them. The CDR3 is made up of 12 amino acids. CDR3 residues: CASSLAPNEQFF. CDR3 DNA sequence: TGTGCCAGCAGTTTAGCCCCTAATGAGCAGTTCTTC.

V usage is TRBV4-1 and J usage is TRBJ2-1; 12 bases agree with TRBD2. The CDR3 spans 19 residues. CDR1 is MGHRA and CDR2 is YSYEKL in the germline V gene. J gave up 0 bases and V 0 bases, and 6 bases lay outside the gene matches. Here the CDR3 reads CASSQDGGLAGPSYNEQFF. CDR3 sequence (DNA): TGCGCCAGCAGCCAAGATGGGGGACTAGCGGGTCCCTCCTACAATGAGCAGTTCTTC.

This clonotype appeared a few times. The CDR3 coding sequence is TGCAGTGCGAGTCGGCGGACGAACACCGGGGAGCTGTTTTTT. This encodes CSASRRTNTGELFF. The chain employs TRBV20-1 and TRBJ2-2; the D is unclear. The germline CDR1 and CDR2 sequences are DFQATT and SNEGSKA (reference sequence). CDR3 size: 14 residues. Trimming removed 6 bases from V and 0 bases from J, with 11 bases in between.

In its sample, this clonotype was seen many times. The gene calls are TRBV24-1 and TRBJ1-1; D not resolved. Germline V gene sequence: CDR1 KGHDR, CDR2 SFDVKD. The V end was cut by 5 bases, the J end by 10 bases, with 10 bases between. The CDR3 spans 11 residues. CDR3: CATSGLDGAFF. CDR3 in DNA: TGTGCCACCAGTGGCTTAGATGGAGCTTTCTTT.

This clonotype was seen ten or more times. This chain uses TRBV6-1 with TRBJ2-2; 9 nucleotides match TRBD1. CDR3 length equals 12 residues. Germline CDR1 and CDR2: MNHNS and SASEGT. V lost 5 bases, J lost 13 bases, and 5 bases stayed unmatched. CDR3 sequence: CASSIQGAGLFF. DNA of the CDR3: TGTGCCAGCAGTATACAGGGGGCAGGGCTGTTTTTT.